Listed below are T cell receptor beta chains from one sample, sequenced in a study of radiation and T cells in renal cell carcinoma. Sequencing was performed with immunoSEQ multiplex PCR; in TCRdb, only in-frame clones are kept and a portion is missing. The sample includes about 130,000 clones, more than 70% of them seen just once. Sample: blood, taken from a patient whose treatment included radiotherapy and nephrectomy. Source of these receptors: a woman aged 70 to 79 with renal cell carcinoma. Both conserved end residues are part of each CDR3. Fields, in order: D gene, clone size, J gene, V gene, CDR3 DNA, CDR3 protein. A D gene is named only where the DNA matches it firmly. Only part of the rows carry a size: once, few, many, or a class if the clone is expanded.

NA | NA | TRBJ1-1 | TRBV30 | TGTGCCTGGAGCAGAGGGGGAAACACTGAAGCTTTCTTT | CAWSRGGNTEAFF
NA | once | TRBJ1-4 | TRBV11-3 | TGTGCCAGCAGCCTCCGTAGGGTGGGCAATGAAAAACTGTTTTTT | CASSLRRVGNEKLFF
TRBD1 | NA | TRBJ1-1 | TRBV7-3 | TGTGCCAGCAGCGGGTACAGGGGAGGCAGGAACACTGAAGCTTTCTTT | CASSGYRGGRNTEAFF
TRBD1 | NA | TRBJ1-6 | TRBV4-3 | TGCGCCAGCAGCCAATTAGGACAGGGTAGTTCACCCCTCCACTTT | CASSQLGQGSSPLHF
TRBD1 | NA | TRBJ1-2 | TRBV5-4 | TGTGCCAGCAAACACCTCTGGGACAGGGCCTTAGGCTACACCTTC | CASKHLWDRALGYTF
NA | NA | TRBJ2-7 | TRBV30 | TGTGCCTGGAAGGCCGGGGCCGGCTCCTACGAGCAGTACTTC | CAWKAGAGSYEQYF
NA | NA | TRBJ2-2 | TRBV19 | TGTGCCAGTAGTATCAACTCAGCGAACACCGGGGAGCTGTTTTTT | CASSINSANTGELFF
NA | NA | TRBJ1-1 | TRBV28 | TGTGCCAGCTTAGCCGGCCTGAACACTGAAGCTTTCTTT | CASLAGLNTEAFF
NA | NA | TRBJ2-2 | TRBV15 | TGTGCCACCAGCAGGTACAGGGAGAGCACCGGGGAGCTGTTTTTT | CATSRYRESTGELFF
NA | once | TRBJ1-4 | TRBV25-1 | TGTGCCAGCAGTGAAGGGGGGGTAGTTTGGGAAAAACTGTTTTTT | CASSEGGVVWEKLFF
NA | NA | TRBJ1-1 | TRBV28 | TGTGCCAGCAGTTTCGGACAGTTTGAAGCTTTCTTT | CASSFGQFEAFF
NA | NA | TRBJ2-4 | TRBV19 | TGTGCCAGTAGCCCCTCCTTGTGGGGGCGAGCCCAAAAAAACATTCAGTACTTC | CASSPSLWGRAQKNIQYF
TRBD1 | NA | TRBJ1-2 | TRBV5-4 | TGTGCCAGCAGCCCTAGGACAGGATCCAACTATGGCTACACCTTC | CASSPRTGSNYGYTF
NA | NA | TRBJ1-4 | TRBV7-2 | TGTGCCAGCAGCCAGGGGAATACTAATGAAAAACTGTTTTTT | CASSQGNTNEKLFF
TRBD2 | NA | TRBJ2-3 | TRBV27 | TGTGCCAGCAGTGGAACTAGCGGGGGGGTAACAGATACGCAGTATTTT | CASSGTSGGVTDTQYF
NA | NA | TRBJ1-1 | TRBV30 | TGTGCCTGGAGTGTCTCGGCCCTAGTTGGAGCTTTCTTT | CAWSVSALVGAFF
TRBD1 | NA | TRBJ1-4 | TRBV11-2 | TGTGCCAGCAGCCAAAGGACAGGGGATAATGAAAAACTGTTTTTT | CASSQRTGDNEKLFF
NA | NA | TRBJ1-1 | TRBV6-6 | TGTGCCAGCAGATACCCAGGGCAGTGGGCTTTCTTT | CASRYPGQWAFF